What follows are 24 T cell receptor beta chains derived from one specimen sequenced in a study of control samples from healthy donors and cancer patients. TCRdb keeps only in-frame clones here, not all; method: immunoSEQ multiplex PCR. The data hold about 61,000 clones, with roughly 89% observed a single time. The specimen was PBMCs. Receptor source: a man in his 60s with colorectal cancer.

The rearrangement uses TRBV9 and TRBJ2-7; no clear D. The length of the CDR3 is 14 residues. The germline V gene encodes CDR1 SGDLS and CDR2 YYNGEE. V dropped 0 bases and J dropped 1 base, with 8 bases sitting between them. CDR3 DNA: TGTGCCAGCAGCGTAGTTTGGCAGTCCTACGAGCAGTACTTC. Amino acids: CASSVVWQSYEQYF.

V and J are TRBV4-1 and TRBJ2-7; D gene uncertain. The CDR3 runs to 14 residues. The germline V gene has CDR1 MGHRA and CDR2 YSYEKL. V gave up 5 bases and J gave up 0 bases, with 11 bases separating them. The CDR3 here is CASSKAPSSYEQYF. Here the CDR3 DNA reads TGCGCCAGCAGCAAGGCCCCAAGCTCCTACGAGCAGTACTTC.

The rearrangement joins TRBV10-3 to TRBJ1-3, with TRBD1 matching 10 bases. This CDR3 has 16 amino acids. CDR1 is ENHRY, CDR2 SYGVKD, per germline. With V trimmed by 6 bases and J by 0 bases, 5 bases remained unmatched. The CDR3 region is CAIRDRGSSSGNTIYF. The CDR3 DNA reads as TGTGCCATCAGGGACAGGGGGTCCTCCTCTGGAAACACCATATATTTT.

About this clone itself: Its ends do not fully match the called genes, so a read error is possible. The chain couples TRBV6-5 to TRBJ2-7; TRBD1 aligns across 9 bases. Germline CDR1 MNHEY, CDR2 SVGAGI. This CDR3 has 13 amino acids. CDR3 protein: CASNKEARDRVRF. For the CDR3, the DNA is TGTGCCAGCAATAAAGAGGCGCGGGACAGGGTTCGTTTC.

This rearrangement joins TRBV9 to TRBJ2-2, with 7 bases fitting TRBD1. The CDR3 length is 16 residues. With 2 bases clipped from V and 3 bases from J, the junction kept 7 bases outside the gene matches. Germline CDR1 is SGDLS and CDR2 is YYNGEE. CDR3 in amino acids: CASSVDRVSDTGELFF. CDR3 nucleotide sequence: TGTGCCAGCAGCGTTGACAGGGTCTCGGACACCGGGGAGCTGTTTTTT.

The genes are TRBV2 and TRBJ1-5; 9 positions agree with TRBD1. V lost 3 bases and J lost 4; bases outside the gene matches: 1. Looked up from germline, CDR1 is SNHLY and CDR2 is FYNNEI. CDR3 length: 14 residues. The CDR3 region has the DNA TGTGCCAGCAGTGAGGACAGGGGTAATCAGCCCCAGCATTTT. Translation gives CASSEDRGNQPQHF.

This clone showed up just once. The rearrangement uses TRBV21-1 and TRBJ1-1; no DNA check was done on the table's D call, TRBD1. TRBV21-1 corresponds to a pseudogene. The CDR3 runs 17 residues. The CDR3 region is CASSKAGTGYFNTEAFF. CDR3 bases: TGTGCCAGCAGCAAAGCCGGGACAGGGTATTTTAACACTGAAGCTTTCTTT.

The J gene is TRBJ2-3, the V gene TRBV5-1; 9 bases match TRBD1. V lost 4 bases and J lost 0; bases outside the gene matches: 3. This CDR3 has 15 amino acids. Germline V gene sequence: CDR1 SGHRS, CDR2 YFSETQ. CDR3 sequence (DNA): TGCGCCAGCAGCGAGGGACAGGGAAGCACAGATACGCAGTATTTT. Its translation: CASSEGQGSTDTQYF.

The rearrangement links TRBV5-4 to TRBJ2-1; the D is unclear. Deletions cut 3 bases from V and 8 bases from J, with 12 bases between. CDR3 length: 13 residues. The germline V gene has CDR1 SGHNT and CDR2 YYREEE (reference sequence). DNA of the CDR3: TGTGCCAGCAGCTCCTTGGATGAGGATGAGCAGTTCTTC. Amino acid sequence: CASSSLDEDEQFF.

The chain links TRBV6-7 to TRBJ1-6; D unresolved. TRBV6-7 is assigned to the ORF class and has an uncertain function. CDR3 size: 16 residues. Trimming pared 2 bases from V and 2 bases from J, leaving 10 bases between. As DNA, the CDR3 is TGTGCCAGCAGTTACCCCTGGGTCCCCTATAATTCACCCCTCCACTTT. Its protein product is CASSYPWVPYNSPLHF.

The chain combines TRBV27 with TRBJ2-7; TRBD2 is a possible D gene (6 bases). The germline V gene encodes CDR1 MNHEY and CDR2 SMNVEV (reference sequence). V shed 5 bases and J shed 5 bases, with 19 bases lying between them. The CDR3 consists of 15 residues. The CDR3 coding sequence is TGTGCCAGCAGTCATAGACAGAGGGACTTTGACGAGCAGTACTTC. This codes for CASSHRQRDFDEQYF.

The chain joins TRBV5-1 to TRBJ2-4, with TRBD2 matching 7 bases. Germline CDR1 and CDR2: SGHRS and YFSETQ. Losses at the gene ends were 5 bases for V and 5 bases for J; bases not matched to a gene: 7. This CDR3 region has 14 residues. DNA for the CDR3: TGCGCCAGCAGGCCTTGGACTAGTCAAAACATTCAGTACTTC. It encodes CASRPWTSQNIQYF.

This CDR3 reads CASRSTGGHEQFF. Written as DNA, the CDR3 is TGTGCCAGCAGATCAACAGGGGGCCATGAGCAGTTCTTC. This sequence joins TRBV11-2 and TRBJ2-1; 9 bases agree with TRBD1. Germline CDR1 SGHAT, CDR2 FQNNGV. There are 13 residues in the CDR3. V was clipped by 6 bases and J by 8 bases; unmatched bases: 5.

The chain joins TRBV5-1 to TRBJ1-6, with D maybe TRBD1 (6 bases). The germline gives CDR1 SGHRS, CDR2 YFSETQ. The germline V and J ends were trimmed by 7 bases and 5 bases, with 13 bases remaining between them. This CDR3 is built from 14 residues. The CDR3 spells CASQLWDNNSPLHF. The CDR3 region has the DNA TGCGCCAGCCAATTATGGGACAATAATTCACCCCTCCACTTT. The entire variable domain, with the rest obtained from reference TRBV5-1 and TRBJ1-6, is as follows: KAGVTQTPRYLIKTRGQQVTLSCSPISGHRSVSWYQQTPGQGLQFLFEYFSETQRNKGNFPGRFSGRQFSNSRSEMNVSTLELGDSALYLCASQLWDNNSPLHFGNGTRLTVT.

The table lists this clone with a few counts. This chain uses TRBV28 with TRBJ2-7, with D perhaps being TRBD1 or TRBD2 (6 bases each). This CDR3 has 13 amino acids. Germline CDR1 MDHEN, CDR2 SYDVKM. Trimming took off 6 bases at V and 3 bases at J, with 12 bases between the two ends. CDR3 nucleotide sequence: TGTGCCAGCAGGGAGGGGGGACACTACGAGCAGTACTTC. Translation gives CASREGGHYEQYF.

This chain uses TRBV7-8 with TRBJ1-1; perhaps TRBD1 as D (5 bases). V was clipped by 5 bases and J by 2 bases, with 12 bases between them. Germline V lookup: CDR1 SGHVS, CDR2 FQNEAQ. The CDR3 has 14 residues. For the CDR3, the DNA is TGTGCCAGCAGCCGCCGGGACGGCAACACTGAAGCTTTCTTT. This gives the protein CASSRRDGNTEAFF.

The V and J genes are TRBV2 and TRBJ1-5; 7 positions match TRBD1. CDR3 length equals 15 residues. Per germline, CDR1 SNHLY and CDR2 FYNNEI. V gave up 4 bases and J gave up 2 bases; unmatched junction bases: 5. In DNA form, the CDR3 reads TGTGCCAGCAGTGGGGGAGGGGGCGGCAATCAGCCCCAGCATTTT. Encoded protein: CASSGGGGGNQPQHF.

This clone was seen just once. The rearrangement joins TRBV6-1 to TRBJ2-1; no firm D call. The CDR3 runs to 17 residues. CDR1 is MNHNS, CDR2 SASEGT, per germline. Trimming left V 0 bases short and J 0 bases short, with 12 bases between. CDR3 coding DNA: TGTGCCAGCAGTGAAGCGTCGGACCGCCGCTCCTACAATGAGCAGTTCTTC. Protein: CASSEASDRRSYNEQFF.

V gene TRBV19 combines with J gene TRBJ2-1, with TRBD1 matching over 9 bases. The germline gives CDR1 LNHDA, CDR2 SQIVND (reference sequence). V shed 5 bases and J 0 bases; nucleotides not matched to a gene: 5. This CDR3 is built from 16 residues. Here the CDR3 DNA reads TGTGCCAGTAGTCCCAGGACAGGGGACTCCTACAATGAGCAGTTCTTC. Amino acid sequence: CASSPRTGDSYNEQFF.

This clone appeared once. This chain joins TRBV11-3 and TRBJ2-2; D is tentatively TRBD1 or TRBD2 (5 bases each). CDR1 and CDR2 from the germline V gene are SGHNT and YENEEA. The CDR3 spans 13 residues. The V end was cut by 6 bases, the J end by 11 bases, with 16 bases between. The CDR3 region is CASRTGTLKELFF. As DNA, the CDR3 is TGTGCCAGCAGAACTGGGACGCTCAAAGAGCTGTTTTTT.

CDR3 residues: CSASQETQYF. In DNA form, the CDR3 reads TGCAGTGCTAGCCAAGAGACCCAGTACTTC. The chain couples TRBV20-1 to TRBJ2-5; D unresolved. The CDR3 length is 10 residues. Deletions cut 3 bases from V and 1 base from J, with 0 bases between. In germline, CDR1 is DFQATT, CDR2 SNEGSKA (reference sequence).

J is TRBJ2-1 and V is TRBV11-3; D perhaps matches TRBD2 (6 bases). The length of the CDR3 is 17 residues. The germline V and J ends were trimmed by 5 bases and 0 bases, with 17 bases remaining between them. From germline, CDR1 is SGHNT and CDR2 YENEEA. The CDR3 protein is CASSPGLLSSSYNEQFF. The CDR3 region has the DNA TGTGCCAGCAGCCCGGGACTTTTGTCGAGCTCCTACAATGAGCAGTTCTTC.

The chain carries TRBV21-1 and TRBJ2-5. TRBV21-1 is flagged as a pseudogene. The CDR3 spans 13 residues. This chain's CDR3 is CASSEGGGETQYF. CDR3 coding DNA: TGTGCCAGCTCTGAGGGGGGAGGAGAGACCCAGTACTTC.

The V and J genes are TRBV19 and TRBJ2-3; D is unresolved. The CDR3 length is 12 residues. Germline V gives CDR1 LNHDA, CDR2 SQIVND (reference sequence). V was clipped by 7 bases and J by 0 bases, with 5 bases between them. CDR3 bases: TGTGCCAGTACCAGTAGCACAGATACGCAGTATTTT. This encodes CASTSSTDTQYF.